One sample yielded the 17 T cell receptor beta chains listed below, sequenced in a study of human T cells and chemical hapten exposure. Time point given: pre-sensitization, week 0. Treatment given: therapeutic diphenylcyclopropenone sensitization with weekly scalp DPC. TCRdb re-derived calls from the RACE reads in MiXCR, one entry per CDR3 protein. The sample records 300,000 to 450,000 distinct CDR3 sequences, more than 4.5% being singletons. The sequences come from whole blood, collected in connection with sensitization to the hapten diphenylcyclopropenone (DPC). The receptors stem from a woman between 45 and 60 years old with alopecia areata. Some clones in this sample may be carry-over from other donors' samples.

This clonotype appeared many times. The chain has TRBV6-5 and TRBJ2-3; 8 bases align to TRBD2. Trimming at V came to 6 bases and at J to 1 base, leaving 9 bases not matched to a gene. The CDR3 is 16 residues long. Germline CDR1 MNHEY, CDR2 SVGAGI. The CDR3 here is CASRLRGGSGTDTQYF. CDR3 sequence (DNA): TGTGCCAGCAGACTACGGGGGGGGAGCGGCACAGATACGCAGTATTTT.

This clonotype was recorded a few times. V usage is TRBV4-1 and J usage is TRBJ1-2, with 9 positions matching TRBD1. This CDR3 spans 14 amino acids. The V segment lost 0 bases and the J segment 4 bases; nucleotides outside the gene matches: 0. From germline, CDR1 is MGHRA and CDR2 YSYEKL. This CDR3 is CASSQETGGYGYTF. The DNA of the CDR3 is TGCGCCAGCAGCCAAGAGACAGGGGGCTATGGCTACACCTTC.

This clonotype was counted at least ten times. The V call is TRBV29-1, the J call TRBJ2-1; 9 nucleotides match TRBD2. Germline CDR1 is SQVTM and CDR2 is ANQGSEA. The CDR3 length is 13 residues. J gave up 10 bases and V 7 bases, and 11 bases lay outside the gene matches. The CDR3 coding sequence is TGCAGCGCTGGGGGCGGGAGGGGAGACGAGCAGTTCTTC. Its protein is CSAGGGRGDEQFF.

This clonotype was observed at least ten times. The V gene is TRBV7-9, the J gene TRBJ2-5; D assignment may be TRBD1 or TRBD2 (5 bases each). Germline CDR1 SEHNR, CDR2 FQNEAQ (reference sequence). Trimming removed 5 bases at V and 2 bases at J, with 15 bases between. The CDR3 is 15 amino acids. The CDR3 nucleotides are TGTGCCAGCAGCCTCCTACCGGGACCACAAGAGACCCAGTACTTC. Amino acid sequence: CASSLLPGPQETQYF.

This clonotype was found many times. The rearrangement links TRBV28 to TRBJ2-7, with a tentative D call TRBD2 (6 bases). With 3 bases removed from V and 5 bases from J, the gap between germline ends came to 14 bases. The CDR3 is made up of 14 amino acids. Looked up from germline, CDR1 is MDHEN and CDR2 is SYDVKM. The CDR3 DNA sequence: TGTGCCAGCAGTTTTACCGGGAGTAACGACGAGCAGTACTTC. It yields the protein CASSFTGSNDEQYF.

At least ten counts were recorded for this clonotype. The chain carries TRBV12-3 or TRBV12-4 and TRBJ2-1, with 7 bases aligning to TRBD2. The junction had 13 bases not matched to a gene; V was cut back by 7 bases and J by 7 bases. This CDR3 is 15 amino acids long. CDR3 in DNA: TGTGCCAGCACCTTGACCAGCGGGACCGCTAATGAGCAGTTCTTC. This codes for CASTLTSGTANEQFF.

Many counts were recorded for this clonotype. This rearrangement joins TRBV28 to TRBJ2-1, with a possible D match to TRBD2 (6 bases). V was pared by 8 bases and J by 4 bases, with 18 bases between. From germline, CDR1 is MDHEN and CDR2 SYDVKM. This CDR3 contains 15 residues. The CDR3 protein is CASAAPGLHYNEQFF. The CDR3 DNA reads TGTGCCAGCGCCGCCCCGGGACTCCATTACAATGAGCAGTTCTTC. The full variable domain, in which reference TRBV28 and TRBJ2-1 provide the parts outside the CDR3, is DVKVTQSSRYLVKRTGEKVFLECVQDMDHENMFWYRQDPGLGLRLIYFSYDVKMKEKGDIPEGYSVSREKKERFSLILESASTNQTSMYLCASAAPGLHYNEQFFGPGTRLTVL.

This clonotype was seen ten or more times. This rearrangement joins TRBV19 to TRBJ2-1; 8 nucleotides line up with TRBD2. Germline V CDR1 and CDR2: LNHDA, SQIVND (reference sequence). The CDR3 runs to 17 residues. V gave up 0 bases and J gave up 5 bases; unmatched junction bases: 9. As DNA, the CDR3 is TGTGCCAGTAGTATAGATCTAAGGGCGGGGGGACACAATGAGCAGTTCTTC. This gives the protein CASSIDLRAGGHNEQFF.

The V gene is TRBV6-5, the J gene TRBJ2-5; D is possibly TRBD1 (7 bases). V lost 5 bases to trimming and J lost 1 base, with 14 bases between them. The CDR3 runs 15 residues. Germline CDR1 MNHEY, CDR2 SVGAGI. CDR3 residues: CASSPRDSLQETQYF. CDR3 DNA sequence: TGTGCCAGCAGTCCGCGGGACAGCCTCCAAGAGACCCAGTACTTC.

A few counts support this clonotype. V and J are TRBV9 and TRBJ1-1; D not certain. This CDR3 contains 14 residues. V lost 2 bases and J 6 bases, leaving 14 bases between the germline ends. Germline assignment: CDR1 SGDLS and CDR2 YYNGEE. CDR3 in amino acids: CASSVLGSGAEAFF. The CDR3 DNA reads TGTGCCAGCAGCGTTCTAGGGTCAGGCGCTGAAGCTTTCTTT.

This clonotype was detected ten times or more. The chain is built from TRBV12-3 or TRBV12-4 and TRBJ1-1; a possible D gene is TRBD1 (6 bases). V was clipped by 8 bases and J by 1 base, with 14 bases between them. The CDR3 covers 14 residues. The CDR3 region has the DNA TGTGCCAGCTCCCTGGGGGACAAGAACACTGAAGCTTTCTTT. It is translated as CASSLGDKNTEAFF.

The table lists this clonotype with a few counts. The chain recombines TRBV12-3 or TRBV12-4 with TRBJ1-5; D might be TRBD1 (5 bases). V was cut by 8 bases and J by 7 bases, with 12 bases left in between. The CDR3 is made up of 12 amino acids. CDR3 loop: CASGTPFQPQHF. The CDR3 region has the DNA TGTGCCAGCGGGACCCCGTTCCAGCCCCAGCATTTT.

This clonotype was detected ten times or more. This chain links TRBV12-3 or TRBV12-4 with TRBJ1-2, with 7 nucleotides matching TRBD1. The CDR3 is 16 residues long. Germline trimming cut 6 bases from V and 6 bases from J; bases unmatched to any gene: 16. CDR3 DNA: TGTGCCAGCAGCCCCACCATACAGGGGTCCCTTAATGGCTACACCTTC. The encoded protein is CASSPTIQGSLNGYTF.

This clonotype has a count of ten or more. Written as DNA, the CDR3 is TGTGCCAGCAGCTTCAAAGCCAGCTCCTACGAGCAGTACTTC. It specifies CASSFKASSYEQYF. The chain has TRBV7-9 and TRBJ2-7; D call uncertain. V lost 3 bases to trimming and J lost 0 bases, with 9 bases between them. CDR1 is SEHNR, CDR2 FQNEAQ, per germline (reference sequence). There are 14 residues in the CDR3. Using reference TRBV7-9 and TRBJ2-7 for the parts outside the CDR3, the full variable domain is DTGVSQNPRHKITKRGQNVTFRCDPISEHNRLYWYRQTLGQGPEFLTYFQNEAQLEKSRLLSDRFSAERPKGSFSTLEIQRTEQGDSAMYLCASSFKASSYEQYFGPGTRLTVT.

This clonotype was counted at least ten times. V gene TRBV27 combines with J gene TRBJ1-5; D is undetermined. Trimming took off 0 bases at V and 1 base at J, with 4 bases between the two ends. Germline assignment: CDR1 MNHEY and CDR2 SMNVEV (reference sequence). The CDR3 is made up of 14 amino acids. This chain's CDR3 is CASSLSASNQPQHF. For the CDR3, the DNA is TGTGCCAGCAGTTTATCGGCAAGCAATCAGCCCCAGCATTTT.

This clonotype has a count of ten or more. The gene calls are TRBV28 and TRBJ2-1; D gene ambiguous. Between the trimmed V and J ends, which lost 5 bases and 9 bases, there was a span of 11 bases. Germline V lookup: CDR1 MDHEN, CDR2 SYDVKM. The CDR3 extends over 12 amino acids. CDR3 DNA sequence: TGTGCCAGCAGTCCCCGGGTCCCTGAGCAGTTCTTC. Protein sequence: CASSPRVPEQFF.

This clonotype was detected many times. CDR3 in DNA: TGTGCCAGCAACTTGGCCGGGACAGGGGGGTCACCCCTCCACTTT. It is translated as CASNLAGTGGSPLHF. The chain employs TRBV6-5 and TRBJ1-6; 11 nucleotides align to TRBD1. Germline V lookup: CDR1 MNHEY, CDR2 SVGAGI. With 7 bases clipped from V and 10 bases from J, the junction kept 9 bases outside the gene matches. This CDR3 comprises 15 residues.